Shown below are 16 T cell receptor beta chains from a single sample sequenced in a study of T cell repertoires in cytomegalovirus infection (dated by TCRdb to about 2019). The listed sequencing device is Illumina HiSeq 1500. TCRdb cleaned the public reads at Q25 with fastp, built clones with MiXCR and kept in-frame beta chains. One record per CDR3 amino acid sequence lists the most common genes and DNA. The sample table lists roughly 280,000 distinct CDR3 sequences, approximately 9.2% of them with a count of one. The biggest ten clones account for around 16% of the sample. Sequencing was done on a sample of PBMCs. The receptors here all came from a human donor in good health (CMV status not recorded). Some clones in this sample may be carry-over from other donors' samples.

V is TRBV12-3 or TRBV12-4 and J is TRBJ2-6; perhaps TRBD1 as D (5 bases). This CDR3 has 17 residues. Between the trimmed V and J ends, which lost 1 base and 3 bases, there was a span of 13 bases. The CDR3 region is CASSLVGRVDGANVLTF. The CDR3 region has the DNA TGTGCCAGCAGTTTAGTTGGCAGGGTAGATGGGGCCAACGTCCTGACTTTC.

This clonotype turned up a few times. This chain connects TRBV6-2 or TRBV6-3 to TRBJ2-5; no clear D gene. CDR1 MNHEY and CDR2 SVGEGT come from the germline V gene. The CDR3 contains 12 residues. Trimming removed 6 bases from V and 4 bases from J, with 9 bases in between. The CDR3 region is CASRQEGETQYF. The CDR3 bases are TGTGCCAGCAGGCAGGAAGGAGAGACCCAGTACTTC.

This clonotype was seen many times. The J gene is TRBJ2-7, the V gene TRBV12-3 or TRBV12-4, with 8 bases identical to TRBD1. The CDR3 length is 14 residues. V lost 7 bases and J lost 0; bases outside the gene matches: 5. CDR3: CASNTDRDSYEQYF. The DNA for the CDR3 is TGTGCCAGCAACACGGACAGGGACTCCTACGAGCAGTACTTC.

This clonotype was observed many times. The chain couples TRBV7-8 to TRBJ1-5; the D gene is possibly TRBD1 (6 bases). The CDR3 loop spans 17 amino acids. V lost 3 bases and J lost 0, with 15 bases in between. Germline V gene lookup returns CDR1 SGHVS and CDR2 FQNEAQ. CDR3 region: CASSFSVQGGSNQPQHF. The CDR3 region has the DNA TGTGCCAGCAGCTTTTCCGTACAGGGCGGTAGCAATCAGCCCCAGCATTTT.

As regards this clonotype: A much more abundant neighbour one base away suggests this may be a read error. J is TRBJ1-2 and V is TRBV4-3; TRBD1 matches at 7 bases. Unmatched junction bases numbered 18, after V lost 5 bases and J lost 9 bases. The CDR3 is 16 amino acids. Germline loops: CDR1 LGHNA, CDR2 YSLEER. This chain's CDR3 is CASSSSGTASLECYTF. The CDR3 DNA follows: TGCGCCAGCAGCTCCTCCGGGACAGCCTCTTTAGAGTGCTACACCTTC.

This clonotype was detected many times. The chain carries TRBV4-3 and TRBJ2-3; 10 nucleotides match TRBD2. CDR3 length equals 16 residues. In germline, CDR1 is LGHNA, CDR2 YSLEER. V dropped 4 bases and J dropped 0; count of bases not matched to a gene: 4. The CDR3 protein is CASSRGTSVSTDTQYF. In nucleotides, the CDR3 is TGCGCCAGCAGCCGCGGGACTAGCGTTAGCACAGATACGCAGTATTTT.

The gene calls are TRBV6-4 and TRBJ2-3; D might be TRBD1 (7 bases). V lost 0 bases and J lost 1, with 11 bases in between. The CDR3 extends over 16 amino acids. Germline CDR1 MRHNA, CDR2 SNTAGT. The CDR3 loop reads CASSDSGGGGTDTQYF. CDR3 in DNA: TGTGCCAGCAGTGACTCAGGAGGGGGCGGCACAGATACGCAGTATTTT.

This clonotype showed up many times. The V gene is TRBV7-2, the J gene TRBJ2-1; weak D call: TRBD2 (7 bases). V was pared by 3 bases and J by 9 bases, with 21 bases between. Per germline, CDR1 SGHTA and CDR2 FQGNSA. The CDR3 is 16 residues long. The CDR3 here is CASSLLVGGAAGEQFF. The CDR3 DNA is TGTGCCAGCAGCTTGTTAGTGGGGGGGGCCGCAGGTGAGCAGTTCTTC. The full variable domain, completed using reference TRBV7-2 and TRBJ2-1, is GAGVSQSPSNKVTEKGKDVELRCDPISGHTALYWYRQSLGQGLEFLIYFQGNSAPDKSGLPSDRFSAERTGGSVSTLTIQRTQQEDSAVYLCASSLLVGGAAGEQFFGPGTRLTVL.

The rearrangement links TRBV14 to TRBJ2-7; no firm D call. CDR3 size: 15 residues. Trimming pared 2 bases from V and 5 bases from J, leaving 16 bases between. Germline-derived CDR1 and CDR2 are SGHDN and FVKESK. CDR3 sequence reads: CASSQPSHGRNEQYF. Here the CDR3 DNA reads TGTGCCAGCAGCCAACCCTCCCATGGACGGAACGAGCAGTACTTC.

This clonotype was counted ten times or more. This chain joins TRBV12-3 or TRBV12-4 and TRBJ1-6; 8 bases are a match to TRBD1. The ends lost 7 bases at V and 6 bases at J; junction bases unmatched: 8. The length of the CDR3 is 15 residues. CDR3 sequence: CASTPSQGVNSPLHF. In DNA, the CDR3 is TGTGCCAGCACCCCCTCACAGGGGGTTAATTCACCCCTCCACTTT.

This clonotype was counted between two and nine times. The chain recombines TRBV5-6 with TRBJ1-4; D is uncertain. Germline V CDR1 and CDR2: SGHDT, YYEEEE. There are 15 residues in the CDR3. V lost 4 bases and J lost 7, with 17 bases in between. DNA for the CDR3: TGTGCCAGCAGCCTTAGGGTACTGGGTACTGAAAAACTGTTTTTT. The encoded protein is CASSLRVLGTEKLFF.

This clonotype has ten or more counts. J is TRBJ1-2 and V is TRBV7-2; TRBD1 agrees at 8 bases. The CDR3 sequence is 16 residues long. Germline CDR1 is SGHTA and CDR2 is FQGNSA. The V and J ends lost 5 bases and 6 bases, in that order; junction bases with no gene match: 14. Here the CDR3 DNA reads TGTGCCAGCAGCCTCAGGGGGCGCTCCCCGGGAGATGGCTACACCTTC. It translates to CASSLRGRSPGDGYTF.

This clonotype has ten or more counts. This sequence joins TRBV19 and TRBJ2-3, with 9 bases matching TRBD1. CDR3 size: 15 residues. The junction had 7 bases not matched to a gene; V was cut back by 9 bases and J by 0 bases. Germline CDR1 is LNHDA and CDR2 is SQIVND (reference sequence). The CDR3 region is CASSWDRASTDTQYF. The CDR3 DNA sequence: TGTGCCAGCTCATGGGACAGGGCTAGCACAGATACGCAGTATTTT.

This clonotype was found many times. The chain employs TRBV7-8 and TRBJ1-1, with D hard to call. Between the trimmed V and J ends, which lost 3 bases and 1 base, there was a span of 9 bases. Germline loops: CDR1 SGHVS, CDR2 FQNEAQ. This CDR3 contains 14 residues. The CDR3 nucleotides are TGTGCCAGCAGCTTTAAGACACCGAACACTGAAGCTTTCTTT. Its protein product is CASSFKTPNTEAFF.

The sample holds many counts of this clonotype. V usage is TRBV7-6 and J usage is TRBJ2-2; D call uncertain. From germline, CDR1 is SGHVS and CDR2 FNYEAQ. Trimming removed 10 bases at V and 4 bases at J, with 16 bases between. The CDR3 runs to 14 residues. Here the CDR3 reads CATPLRASTGELFF. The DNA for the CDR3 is TGTGCCACCCCCCTCCGGGCGAGCACCGGGGAGCTGTTTTTT.

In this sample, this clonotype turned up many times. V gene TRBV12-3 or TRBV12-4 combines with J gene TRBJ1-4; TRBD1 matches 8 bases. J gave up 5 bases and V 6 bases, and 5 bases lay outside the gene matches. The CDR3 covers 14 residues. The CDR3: CASREGTGNEKLFF. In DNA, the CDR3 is TGTGCCAGCAGAGAAGGGACAGGCAATGAAAAACTGTTTTTT.